These 16 T cell receptor beta chains were sequenced from one sample in a study of cytomegalovirus exposure and HLA in healthy donors. The PCR had 60 Vbeta and 13 Jbeta primers. The data were produced by immunoSEQ multiplex PCR, yet TCRdb's version contains in-frame clones alone and is incomplete. In the table there are approximately 170,000 clones, around 78% of which are singletons. The specimen was PBMCs. The receptors here all came from a woman aged 35 to 49 in good health and CMV-seronegative.

The rearrangement uses TRBV7-8 and TRBJ2-3; the D is unclear. Trimming pared 8 bases from V and 2 bases from J, leaving 5 bases between. The CDR3 contains 11 residues. CDR1 is SGHVS, CDR2 FQNEAQ, per germline. CDR3 residues: CASAYTDTQYF. The CDR3 nucleotides read TGTGCCAGCGCCTACACAGATACGCAGTATTTT.

This clone was detected once. The chain carries TRBV9 and TRBJ2-1; 9 bases line up with TRBD1. The V and J ends lost 3 bases and 10 bases, in that order; junction bases with no gene match: 11. The CDR3 is 15 amino acids. Germline CDR1 is SGDLS and CDR2 is YYNGEE. The CDR3 DNA sequence: TGTGCCAGCAGCGCTCCCGGGACAGGGATTCGGGAGCAGTTCTTC. This encodes CASSAPGTGIREQFF.

V gene TRBV18 combines with J gene TRBJ1-5, with D hard to call. Trimming removed 6 bases from V and 3 bases from J, with 15 bases in between. Looked up from germline, CDR1 is KGHSH and CDR2 is LQKENI. The CDR3 consists of 15 residues. CDR3 protein: CASSQAVGDNQPQHF. The CDR3 nucleotides read TGTGCCAGCTCGCAGGCAGTCGGGGACAATCAGCCCCAGCATTTT.

This chain connects TRBV29-1 to TRBJ1-4; D is ambiguous. The germline V gene has CDR1 SQVTM and CDR2 ANQGSEA. The V and J ends lost 4 bases and 0 bases respectively, with 3 bases between them. The CDR3 extends over 12 amino acids. CDR3 amino acids: CSVVATNEKLFF. The CDR3 DNA reads TGCAGCGTTGTAGCAACTAATGAAAAACTGTTTTTT.

V is TRBV4-1 and J is TRBJ1-3; 7 bases are shared with TRBD1. The V and J ends lost 0 bases and 0 bases, in that order; junction bases with no gene match: 11. CDR1 is MGHRA and CDR2 is YSYEKL in the germline V gene. This CDR3 region has 19 residues. The CDR3 nucleotides read TGCGCCAGCAGCCAAGAAAAGGCAGGGGGGAGCTACTCTGGAAACACCATATATTTT. Translating it yields CASSQEKAGGSYSGNTIYF.

This clone occurred once. V usage is TRBV7-9 and J usage is TRBJ1-4; 10 nucleotides align to TRBD1. The CDR3 is 16 residues long. V shed 5 bases and J 8 bases; nucleotides not matched to a gene: 11. Germline-derived CDR1 and CDR2 are SEHNR and FQNEAQ (reference sequence). CDR3 amino acids: CASSGQGVGVGEKLFF. Here the CDR3 DNA reads TGTGCCAGCAGCGGACAGGGGGTCGGTGTTGGGGAAAAACTGTTTTTT.

The genes are TRBV15 and TRBJ2-1; D may be TRBD2 (6 bases). The length of the CDR3 is 15 residues. Trimming pared 0 bases from V and 3 bases from J, leaving 9 bases between. Germline-derived CDR1 and CDR2 are LNHNV and YYDKDF (reference sequence). Written as DNA, the CDR3 is TGTGCCACCAGCAGAGAGGAGGGTAGCTACAATGAGCAGTTCTTC. Protein sequence: CATSREEGSYNEQFF.

With regard to this clone: Sequence at one end of the junction differs from germline and may be a read error. The V and J genes are TRBV7-3 and TRBJ2-5; 12 bases agree with TRBD2. Germline-derived CDR1 and CDR2 are SGHTA and FQGTGA. This CDR3 is 16 amino acids long. The CDR3 DNA follows: TGTGCCGGCAGCTTGCCCGGACTAGCGGGACAGGAGACCCAGTACTTC. This encodes CAGSLPGLAGQETQYF.

The chain combines TRBV7-2 with TRBJ2-3, with D possibly being TRBD1 (6 bases). The CDR3 length is 13 residues. The V and J ends lost 5 bases and 5 bases respectively, with 11 bases between them. Germline CDR1 SGHTA, CDR2 FQGNSA. The DNA of the CDR3 is TGTGCCAGCAGCAGGACAGACTTAGATACGCAGTATTTT. Translation: CASSRTDLDTQYF.

This clone has only one observation. This rearrangement joins TRBV30 to TRBJ1-3; 7 positions agree with TRBD1. The germline V gene encodes CDR1 GTSNPN and CDR2 SVGIG (reference sequence). The V gene end was trimmed by 2 bases and the J gene end by 14 bases; junction bases not matched to a gene: 9. This CDR3 comprises 12 residues. The CDR3 DNA sequence: TGTGCCTGGAGTATAGACAGGGTGGCGGTATATTTT. Translation gives CAWSIDRVAVYF.

The chain is built from TRBV29-1 and TRBJ2-1, with TRBD1 matching over 10 bases. Trimming took 2 bases from V and 6 from J; bases not matched to a gene: 1. Germline V gives CDR1 SQVTM, CDR2 ANQGSEA. The CDR3 runs 13 residues. The CDR3 is CSVERTGGNEQFF. The CDR3 nucleotides are TGCAGCGTTGAACGGACAGGGGGCAATGAGCAGTTCTTC.

The V gene is TRBV28, the J gene TRBJ2-7; possibly TRBD2 for D (6 bases). CDR1 and CDR2 (germline): MDHEN, SYDVKM. V was trimmed by 10 bases and J by 3 bases, leaving 13 bases between them. This CDR3 is 12 amino acids long. The CDR3 bases are TGTGCCACCCGACTAGGGGACTACGAGCAGTACTTC. Encoded protein: CATRLGDYEQYF.

This sequence joins TRBV6-1 and TRBJ2-1; D is possibly TRBD1 (6 bases). Germline assignment: CDR1 MNHNS and CDR2 SASEGT. V lost 3 bases and J lost 4, with 16 bases in between. The CDR3 is 16 amino acids. In DNA form, the CDR3 reads TGTGCCAGCAGTGAGAGGGGGTCGAGGTTGTACAATGAGCAGTTCTTC. Its translation: CASSERGSRLYNEQFF.

The chain is built from TRBV7-6 and TRBJ2-7; the D gene is possibly TRBD2 (6 bases). Trimming took 5 bases from V and 3 from J, leaving 11 bases between them. Germline V gene data show CDR1 as SGHVS and CDR2 as FNYEAQ. There are 13 residues in the CDR3. Here the CDR3 DNA reads TGTGCCAGCAGCCCGGGGGAGGACTACGAGCAGTACTTC. Its translation: CASSPGEDYEQYF. Full variable domain (remainder filled in from reference TRBV7-6 and TRBJ2-7): GAGVSQSPRYKVTKRGQDVALRCDPISGHVSLYWYRQALGQGPEFLTYFNYEAQQDKSGLPNDRFSAERPEGSISTLTIQRTEQRDSAMYRCASSPGEDYEQYFGPGTRLTVT.

The sample holds one count of this clone. This rearrangement joins TRBV2 to TRBJ1-4; 7 bases align to TRBD1. There are 15 residues in the CDR3. J lost 1 base, V lost 7 bases, and 6 bases had no gene match. CDR1 is SNHLY, CDR2 FYNNEI, per germline. The CDR3 sequence: CASTRDRVTNEKLFF. As DNA, the CDR3 is TGTGCCAGCACCCGCGACAGGGTAACTAATGAAAAACTGTTTTTT. The whole variable domain, remainder taken from reference TRBV2 and TRBJ1-4, is EPEVTQTPSHQVTQMGQEVILRCVPISNHLYFYWYRQILGQKVEFLVSFYNNEISEKSEIFDDQFSVERPDGSNFTLKIRSTKLEDSAMYFCASTRDRVTNEKLFFGSGTQLSVL.

The V call is TRBV18, the J call TRBJ2-6, with 7 nucleotides matching TRBD2. The V and J ends lost 3 bases and 0 bases, in that order; junction bases with no gene match: 8. The CDR3 sequence is 18 residues long. Per germline, CDR1 KGHSH and CDR2 LQKENI. The CDR3 coding sequence is TGTGCCAGCTCACCGGGCGGCGGGGGATTCTCTGGGGCCAACGTCCTGACTTTC. Protein: CASSPGGGGFSGANVLTF.